This T cell receptor (beta chain) emerged from a study of T-cell memory formation after mild COVID-19. About the study: Largely, TCR clusters stayed within a single donor.

The germline V gene has CDR1 SGHNT and CDR2 YYREEE (reference sequence). The V end lost 0 bases, the J end lost 6 bases, and 13 bases lay between the germline ends. The CDR3 is made up of 15 amino acids. 5'RACE primed from the constant segment yielded TCR alpha and TCR beta cDNA libraries bearing sample barcodes and UMIs. In TCRdb, the 5' RACE reads were re-called with MiXCR into one record per CDR3 protein. The sample has roughly 400,000 distinct CDR3 sequences, approximately 24% seen once. Study observations and caveats: Contracting CD8+ clones were enriched in EMRA, CD4+ mainly in CM and EM. A subset of responding clones appeared in pre-infection memory, suggesting cross-reactive memory joined.

This clonotype was seen only once. Its cognate antigen is unknown. This clonotype was obtained from an adult woman who had mild COVID-19 (a few samples of this study predate the infection). Cell type and time point are not known. Material for sequencing was PBMCs or a T cell subset sorted from them (not recorded which). V is TRBV5-4 and J is TRBJ1-3, with a possible D match to TRBD1 (6 bases). The CDR3 loop is CASSLGSPGENTIYF. The CDR3 DNA reads as TGTGCCAGCAGCTTGGGCTCTCCAGGGGAAAACACCATATATTTT.